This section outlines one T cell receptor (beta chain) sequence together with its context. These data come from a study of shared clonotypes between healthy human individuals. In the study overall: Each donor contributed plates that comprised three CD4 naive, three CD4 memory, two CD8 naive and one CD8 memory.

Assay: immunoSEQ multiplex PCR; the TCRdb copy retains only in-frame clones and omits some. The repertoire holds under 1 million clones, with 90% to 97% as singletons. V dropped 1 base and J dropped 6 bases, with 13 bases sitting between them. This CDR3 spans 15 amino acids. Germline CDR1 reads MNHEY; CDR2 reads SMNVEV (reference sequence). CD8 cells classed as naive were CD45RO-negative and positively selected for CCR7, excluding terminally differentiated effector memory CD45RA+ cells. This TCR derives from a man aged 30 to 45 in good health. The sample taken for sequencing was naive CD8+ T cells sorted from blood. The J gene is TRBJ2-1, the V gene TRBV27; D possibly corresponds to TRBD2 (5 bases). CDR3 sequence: CASSLYRRGSNEQFF. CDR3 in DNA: TGTGCCAGCAGTTTATATCGCCGGGGATCCAATGAGCAGTTCTTC.